The subject of this entry is one T cell receptor beta chain. Its specificity is not known. The sample originates from a study of human T cells and chemical hapten exposure. About the study: Sensitization applied 2% DPC to about 2 cm by about 2 cm of upper inner arm skin.

Study-wide results and caveats: With alopecia, donors may have immune responses unlike healthy people's.

TCRdb redid the calling of the RACE reads with MiXCR, one entry per CDR3 protein. The data show about 120,000 distinct CDR3 sequences, 13% seen once. The time point was: pre-sensitization, week 0. Treatment: therapeutic diphenylcyclopropenone sensitization with weekly scalp DPC. The CDR3 covers 14 residues. The germline V and J ends were trimmed by 8 bases and 5 bases, with 18 bases remaining between them. The V gene's germline CDR1 is MNHEY and CDR2 SMNVEV (reference sequence). This TCR came from a woman between 18 and 29 years old with alopecia areata. Some clones in this sample may be carry-over from other donors' samples. The chain uses TRBV27 and TRBJ2-5; weak D call: TRBD2 (7 bases). The source material was whole blood, sampled in connection with sensitization to the hapten diphenylcyclopropenone (DPC). The CDR3 protein is CASQSGGALETQYF. CDR3 sequence (DNA): TGTGCCAGCCAGAGTGGGGGGGCCTTGGAGACCCAGTACTTC.